Presented here are 13 T cell receptor beta chains from one specimen sequenced in a study of radiation and T cells in renal cell carcinoma. Time point specified: baseline pretreatment blood. Described treatment: 15 Gy SBRT to primary tumor, nephrectomy 4 weeks later. Data came from immunoSEQ multiplex PCR; TCRdb stores just in-frame clones and leaves some out. This table holds some 110,000 clones, roughly four fifths found once. The sequences come from blood, collected from a patient whose treatment included radiotherapy and nephrectomy. Receptors originate from a woman aged 60-70 years with renal cell carcinoma.

This clone was counted ten times or more. This chain joins TRBV2 and TRBJ1-2; D is uncertain. Germline V gene sequence: CDR1 SNHLY, CDR2 FYNNEI. The CDR3 loop spans 13 amino acids. V lost 7 bases, J lost 7 bases, and 16 bases lay in between. The DNA for the CDR3 is TGTGCCAGCACCTCGTCATACGCGGGTGGCTACACCTTC. Amino acid sequence: CASTSSYAGGYTF.

This clone appeared a single time. The J gene is TRBJ2-3, the V gene TRBV7-9; 12 nucleotides align to TRBD2. Trimming cost V 5 bases and J 4 bases; bases outside gene matches: 7. Germline assignment: CDR1 SEHNR and CDR2 FQNEAQ (reference sequence). The CDR3 runs 16 residues. The CDR3: CASSLTSGGSADTQYF. DNA for the CDR3: TGTGCCAGCAGCCTTACTAGCGGGGGGTCCGCAGATACGCAGTATTTT. Full variable domain (rest looked up from reference TRBV7-9 and TRBJ2-3): DTGVSQNPRHKITKRGQNVTFRCDPISEHNRLYWYRQTLGQGPEFLTYFQNEAQLEKSRLLSDRFSAERPKGSFSTLEIQRTEQGDSAMYLCASSLTSGGSADTQYFGPGTRLTVL.

The rearrangement links TRBV7-9 to TRBJ1-4; TRBD1 matches at 11 bases. With 4 bases clipped from V and 6 bases from J, the junction kept 7 bases outside the gene matches. Germline V gene data show CDR1 as SEHNR and CDR2 as FQNEAQ (reference sequence). This CDR3 has 16 amino acids. Here the CDR3 DNA reads TGTGCCAGCAGCTCCCAAAGGACAGGGGGCGATGAAAAACTGTTTTTT. Translation gives CASSSQRTGGDEKLFF.

This chain links TRBV27 with TRBJ1-1, with TRBD1 identical over 7 bases. The germline V gene has CDR1 MNHEY and CDR2 SMNVEV (reference sequence). CDR3 size: 13 residues. After removal of 3 bases from V and 6 bases from J, the junction contained 4 bases not matched to a gene. CDR3 protein: CASSLGTGAEAFF. In nucleotides, the CDR3 is TGTGCCAGCAGTTTGGGAACAGGGGCTGAAGCTTTCTTT.

Written as DNA, the CDR3 is TGTGCCAGCAGGCCTCCGGGACAGAGCACAGATACGCAGTATTTT. The encoded protein is CASRPPGQSTDTQYF. The J gene is TRBJ2-3, the V gene TRBV28; 7 bases agree with TRBD1. With V trimmed by 6 bases and J by 0 bases, 6 bases remained unmatched. The CDR3 runs 15 residues. CDR1 MDHEN and CDR2 SYDVKM come from the germline V gene.

The V and J genes are TRBV19 and TRBJ2-6, with D uncertain. From germline, CDR1 is LNHDA and CDR2 SQIVND (reference sequence). The V end was cut by 8 bases, the J end by 2 bases, with 13 bases between. The CDR3 has 15 amino acids. CDR3 region: CASSLTGAGANVLTF. The CDR3 DNA sequence: TGTGCCAGTTCTTTGACCGGAGCTGGGGCCAACGTCCTGACTTTC. Based on the CDR3 plus reference TRBV19 and TRBJ2-6, the full variable domain is DGGITQSPKYLFRKEGQNVTLSCEQNLNHDAMYWYRQDPGQGLRLIYYSQIVNDFQKGDIAEGYSVSREKKESFPLTVTSAQKNPTAFYLCASSLTGAGANVLTFGAGSRLTVL.

The CDR3 sequence: CAWTRGLTNSPLHF. As DNA, the CDR3 is TGTGCCTGGACCAGGGGTCTCACTAATTCACCCCTCCACTTT. This chain connects TRBV30 to TRBJ1-6, with D perhaps TRBD1 (6 bases). Trimming took off 4 bases at V and 6 bases at J, with 13 bases between the two ends. From germline, CDR1 is GTSNPN and CDR2 SVGIG (reference sequence). The CDR3 spans 14 residues.

This sequence joins TRBV5-8 and TRBJ2-7, with 9 bases that match TRBD1. Germline assignment: CDR1 SGHTS and CDR2 YDEGEE. This CDR3 region has 16 residues. J lost 4 bases, V lost 5 bases, and 13 bases had no gene match. The CDR3 coding sequence is TGTGCCAGCAGATCTCCCCCGGGACAGGGTTCGTACGAGCAGTACTTC. As protein: CASRSPPGQGSYEQYF.

This clone was detected a few times. The chain links TRBV5-1 to TRBJ2-2, with a possible D match to TRBD1 (6 bases). Germline V lookup: CDR1 SGHRS, CDR2 YFSETQ. Trimming took 7 bases from V and 7 from J, leaving 17 bases between them. The CDR3 sequence is 14 residues long. The CDR3 nucleotides read TGCGCCAGCGGAACAGGGTATCGTGGCGGGGAGCTGTTTTTT. Amino acid sequence: CASGTGYRGGELFF.

J is TRBJ1-4 and V is TRBV18, with D tentatively TRBD1 (6 bases). Trimming pared 3 bases from V and 3 bases from J, leaving 14 bases between. From germline, CDR1 is KGHSH and CDR2 LQKENI. The length of the CDR3 is 16 residues. CDR3 DNA sequence: TGTGCCAGCTCACCGACCGGGGGCGGAGCTAATGAAAAACTGTTTTTT. Translated, it gives CASSPTGGGANEKLFF.

This sequence joins TRBV5-1 and TRBJ2-3, with 10 bases that match TRBD1. V dropped 4 bases and J dropped 1; count of bases not matched to a gene: 6. Germline V gene lookup returns CDR1 SGHRS and CDR2 YFSETQ. The length of the CDR3 is 16 residues. The CDR3 reads CASSPRQGAGTDTQYF. The CDR3 DNA sequence: TGCGCCAGCAGCCCCAGACAGGGGGCGGGCACAGATACGCAGTATTTT.

This rearrangement joins TRBV7-3 to TRBJ2-3; no reliable D call. CDR1 SGHTA and CDR2 FQGTGA come from the germline V gene. Trimming removed 2 bases from V and 2 bases from J, with 11 bases in between. This CDR3 has 15 residues. DNA of the CDR3: TGTGCCAGCAGCTTATTCCCGGCGGTCACAGATACGCAGTATTTT. It specifies CASSLFPAVTDTQYF.

The chain employs TRBV7-2 and TRBJ1-1; TRBD1 is a possible D gene (6 bases). Per the germline V gene, CDR1 is SGHTA and CDR2 is FQGNSA. CDR3 length: 18 amino acids. Trimming removed 1 base at V and 0 bases at J, with 18 bases between. The CDR3 DNA follows: TGTGCCAGCAGCTTAGTTGGCGGGGGCGCGACGGTGAACACTGAAGCTTTCTTT. Its protein is CASSLVGGGATVNTEAFF.